Listed below are T cell receptor beta chains from one sample, sequenced in a study of cytomegalovirus exposure and HLA in healthy donors. Sequenced by immunoSEQ multiplex PCR; TCRdb stores in-frame clones only, minus some. The sample shows about 94,000 clones, under 80% of them seen only once. The sequenced sample consisted of PBMCs. These receptors all come from a man aged 25-45 years in good health and CMV-seropositive. The CDR3 runs from the conserved cysteine through the conserved F or W. Fields, in order: clone size, D gene, V gene, J gene, CDR3 DNA, CDR3 protein. D genes are given only for firm matches. Not every row has a clone size; where given, it reads once, few, many or a size class.

abundance: -
d_gene: -
v_gene: TRBV6-5
j_gene: TRBJ2-7
CDR3nt: TGTGCCAGCAGTTACGTAGACAGCACCTACGAGCAGTACTTC
CDR3aa: CASSYVDSTYEQYF

abundance: -
d_gene: -
v_gene: TRBV6-5
j_gene: TRBJ1-1
CDR3nt: TGTGCCAGCAGTTACGTGGGCTCGAACACTGAAGCTTTCTTT
CDR3aa: CASSYVGSNTEAFF

abundance: -
d_gene: -
v_gene: TRBV10-3
j_gene: TRBJ2-1
CDR3nt: TGTGCCATCAGGGAAGGAGGGGCTTACAATGAGCAGTTCTTC
CDR3aa: CAIREGGAYNEQFF

abundance: -
d_gene: TRBD1
v_gene: TRBV5-1
j_gene: TRBJ1-2
CDR3nt: TGCGCCAGCAGCTTAGGACAGGCCCGGGCCTATGGCTACACCTTC
CDR3aa: CASSLGQARAYGYTF

abundance: -
d_gene: TRBD1
v_gene: TRBV6-1
j_gene: TRBJ2-3
CDR3nt: TGTGCCAGCGGGACAGTCAGCACAGATACGCAGTATTTT
CDR3aa: CASGTVSTDTQYF

abundance: -
d_gene: -
v_gene: TRBV29-1
j_gene: TRBJ2-7
CDR3nt: TGCAGCGTTAAAGGGGGGCAGACCTACGAGCAGTACTTC
CDR3aa: CSVKGGQTYEQYF

abundance: -
d_gene: -
v_gene: TRBV7-2
j_gene: TRBJ1-5
CDR3nt: TGTGCCAGCTCGGAGGATACGGTGCAGCCCCAGCATTTT
CDR3aa: CASSEDTVQPQHF

abundance: -
d_gene: TRBD1
v_gene: TRBV18
j_gene: TRBJ1-4
CDR3nt: TGTGCCAGCTCACCGGCGGGACAGGGGTTCGGAGAAAAACTGTTTTTT
CDR3aa: CASSPAGQGFGEKLFF

abundance: -
d_gene: TRBD1
v_gene: TRBV28
j_gene: TRBJ1-2
CDR3nt: TGTGCCAGCAGTCCCGGGACAGAATATTATGGCTACACCTTC
CDR3aa: CASSPGTEYYGYTF

abundance: few
d_gene: -
v_gene: TRBV6-5
j_gene: TRBJ1-1
CDR3nt: TGTGCCAGCAGTTACTCGGGGGAGGGGACTGAAGCTTTCTTT
CDR3aa: CASSYSGEGTEAFF

abundance: -
d_gene: -
v_gene: TRBV30
j_gene: TRBJ1-3
CDR3nt: TGTGCCTGGAGTGTTAGAGCTTCTGGAAACACCATATATTTT
CDR3aa: CAWSVRASGNTIYF

abundance: -
d_gene: TRBD2
v_gene: TRBV11-1
j_gene: TRBJ2-2
CDR3nt: TGTGCCAGCAGCTTAGTAGCGGGGGGGAACACCGGGGAGCTGTTTTTT
CDR3aa: CASSLVAGGNTGELFF

abundance: few
d_gene: TRBD2
v_gene: TRBV4-2
j_gene: TRBJ2-5
CDR3nt: TGTGCCAGCAGCCCCTCGGGACTAGTGAGTTTGAGAGGCCAAGAGACCCAGTACTTC
CDR3aa: CASSPSGLVSLRGQETQYF

abundance: -
d_gene: TRBD1
v_gene: TRBV4-1
j_gene: TRBJ1-1
CDR3nt: TGCGCCAGCAGCCAAGAAGGGTCCAGGGGGACTGAAGCTTTCTTT
CDR3aa: CASSQEGSRGTEAFF

abundance: once
d_gene: TRBD2
v_gene: TRBV9
j_gene: TRBJ2-5
CDR3nt: TGTGCCAGCAGCCCCAGCGGGGCTGGGGAGACCCAGTACTTC
CDR3aa: CASSPSGAGETQYF

abundance: few
d_gene: TRBD1
v_gene: TRBV4-1
j_gene: TRBJ2-7
CDR3nt: TGCGCCAGCAGCCACCTGGGACAGGGGAGTGTCGAGCAGTACTTC
CDR3aa: CASSHLGQGSVEQYF

abundance: -
d_gene: TRBD2
v_gene: TRBV9
j_gene: TRBJ2-2
CDR3nt: TGTGCCAGCAGCGTAGTCGCGGGAGGGGGCACCGGGGAGCTGTTTTTT
CDR3aa: CASSVVAGGGTGELFF

abundance: -
d_gene: TRBD1
v_gene: TRBV10-2
j_gene: TRBJ1-5
CDR3nt: TGCGCCAGCAGGGACAGGGGCTCGGGTCAGCCCCAGCATTTT
CDR3aa: CASRDRGSGQPQHF

abundance: -
d_gene: -
v_gene: TRBV7-6
j_gene: TRBJ2-3
CDR3nt: TGTGCCAGCAGCTCCCCCTTGTCGTTCAGCACAGATACGCAGTATTTT
CDR3aa: CASSSPLSFSTDTQYF

abundance: -
d_gene: TRBD2
v_gene: TRBV6-1
j_gene: TRBJ2-1
CDR3nt: TGTGCCAGCAGTGAAGGGGTTAGCGGGGGGTGGAAGTTCTTC
CDR3aa: CASSEGVSGGWKFF

abundance: -
d_gene: -
v_gene: TRBV6-5
j_gene: TRBJ2-2
CDR3nt: TGTGCCAGCAGCCCCCGCGATTGGAGCACCGGGGAGCTGTTTTTT
CDR3aa: CASSPRDWSTGELFF

abundance: -
d_gene: TRBD1
v_gene: TRBV29-1
j_gene: TRBJ1-4
CDR3nt: TGCAGCGTGGGACAGGGGACTAATGAAAAACTGTTTTTT
CDR3aa: CSVGQGTNEKLFF

abundance: once
d_gene: TRBD2
v_gene: TRBV30
j_gene: TRBJ2-3
CDR3nt: TGTGCCTGGAGGTTCCTAGCGGGAGGTGGAGATACGCAGTATTTT
CDR3aa: CAWRFLAGGGDTQYF

abundance: -
d_gene: TRBD2
v_gene: TRBV27
j_gene: TRBJ2-7
CDR3nt: TGTGCCAGCAGTTTATCGGGACTAGCCAAATACGAGCAGTACTTC
CDR3aa: CASSLSGLAKYEQYF

abundance: -
d_gene: -
v_gene: TRBV29-1
j_gene: TRBJ1-5
CDR3nt: TGCAGCGTTGGAGCCAGAGGTCAGCCCCAGAATTTT
CDR3aa: CSVGARGQPQNF

abundance: -
d_gene: -
v_gene: TRBV7-2
j_gene: TRBJ2-3
CDR3nt: TGTGCCAGCAGCTCCCGGAGCGGGCAACGTTTGACAGATACGCAGTATTTT
CDR3aa: CASSSRSGQRLTDTQYF

abundance: -
d_gene: -
v_gene: TRBV20-1
j_gene: TRBJ1-1
CDR3nt: TGCAGTGCTAGTCAGTACACTGAAGCTTTCTTT
CDR3aa: CSASQYTEAFF

abundance: once
d_gene: -
v_gene: TRBV10-3
j_gene: TRBJ2-5
CDR3nt: TGTGCCATCAGTCGACTAGACTCCAGCAAAGAGACCCAGTACTTC
CDR3aa: CAISRLDSSKETQYF

abundance: -
d_gene: -
v_gene: TRBV7-9
j_gene: TRBJ1-1
CDR3nt: TGTGCCAGCAGCTTAGCGCGGTTCAAGAACACTGAAGCTTTCTTT
CDR3aa: CASSLARFKNTEAFF

abundance: -
d_gene: TRBD1
v_gene: TRBV6-5
j_gene: TRBJ1-1
CDR3nt: TGTGCCAGCAGTTACGACAGGGCCACTGAAGCTTTCTTT
CDR3aa: CASSYDRATEAFF

abundance: -
d_gene: -
v_gene: TRBV15
j_gene: TRBJ1-3
CDR3nt: TGTGCCACCGGAACAGGAAGTAACTACGGAAACACCATATATTTT
CDR3aa: CATGTGSNYGNTIYF

abundance: -
d_gene: -
v_gene: TRBV15
j_gene: TRBJ1-1
CDR3nt: TGTGCCACCAGCAGCGAAGGGGGCACTGAAGCTTTCTTT
CDR3aa: CATSSEGGTEAFF

abundance: -
d_gene: TRBD2
v_gene: TRBV5-1
j_gene: TRBJ2-7
CDR3nt: TGCGCCAGCAGCCTAACTCTAGCGGGAGGCTACGAGCAGTACTTC
CDR3aa: CASSLTLAGGYEQYF

abundance: -
d_gene: TRBD1
v_gene: TRBV25-1
j_gene: TRBJ1-2
CDR3nt: TGTGCCAGCACCGGGTCGAACCCTAAGGGGGCGTTGAATGGCTACACCTTC
CDR3aa: CASTGSNPKGALNGYTF

abundance: -
d_gene: TRBD2
v_gene: TRBV6-4
j_gene: TRBJ2-7
CDR3nt: TGTGCCAGCAGTCCAACGGGACTAGCGGTGGGTGAGCAGTACTTC
CDR3aa: CASSPTGLAVGEQYF

abundance: -
d_gene: -
v_gene: TRBV18
j_gene: TRBJ1-5
CDR3nt: TGTGCCAGCTCACTTGACACAGATCAGCCCCAGCATTTT
CDR3aa: CASSLDTDQPQHF

abundance: -
d_gene: -
v_gene: TRBV6-5
j_gene: TRBJ1-5
CDR3nt: -
CDR3aa: CASSSSTGYSNQPQHF